This T cell receptor beta chain was obtained from a study of cytomegalovirus exposure and HLA in healthy donors. Overall study findings and caveats: Most subjects' HLA-A and HLA-B alleles were reportedly predicted from TCR beta sequences. According to a later analysis, donors in an Asian-associated ancestry cluster reportedly had fewer N-insertions than the roughly 640-donor mean.

In the PCR, 60 Vbeta and 13 Jbeta primers were used. Only in-frame clones appear in the TCRdb table, and some are missing; sequencing was by immunoSEQ multiplex PCR. There are about 180,000 clones in the sample; roughly 87% occur only once, and about 1.5% lies in the top ten. Details on this clone: Antigen specificity is unknown.

V lost 6 bases, J lost 6 bases, and 14 bases lay in between. This CDR3 is 13 amino acids long. Germline CDR1 and CDR2: MNHEY and SVGAGI. Sequences were obtained from PBMCs. The V and J genes are TRBV6-5 and TRBJ1-2; D gene unclear. The clonotype originates from a man aged 35 to 55 in good health and CMV-seronegative. The CDR3 sequence: CASSPGLAHGYTF. The CDR3 region has the DNA TGTGCCAGCAGCCCGGGTCTAGCCCATGGCTACACCTTC.